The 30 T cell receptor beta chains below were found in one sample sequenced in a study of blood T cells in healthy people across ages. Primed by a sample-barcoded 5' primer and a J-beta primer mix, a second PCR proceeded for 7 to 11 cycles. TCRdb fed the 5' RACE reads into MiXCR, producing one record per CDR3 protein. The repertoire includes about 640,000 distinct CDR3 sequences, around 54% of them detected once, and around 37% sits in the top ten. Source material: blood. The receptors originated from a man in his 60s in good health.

For the CDR3, the DNA is TGCAGTGCTAGAGCTTGGGAGGGACATGGCTACACCTTC. Translation gives CSARAWEGHGYTF. The chain is built from TRBV20-1 and TRBJ1-2; possible D gene TRBD1, 5 bases. Germline CDR1 DFQATT, CDR2 SNEGSKA (reference sequence). V lost 1 base and J 6 bases, leaving 12 bases between the germline ends. This CDR3 is built from 13 residues.

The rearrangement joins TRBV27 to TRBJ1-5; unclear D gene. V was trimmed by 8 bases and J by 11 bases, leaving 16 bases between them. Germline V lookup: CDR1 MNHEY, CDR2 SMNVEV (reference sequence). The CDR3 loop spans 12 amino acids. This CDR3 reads CASGQSSAAQHF. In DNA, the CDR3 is TGTGCCAGCGGGCAGTCATCAGCGGCCCAGCATTTT.

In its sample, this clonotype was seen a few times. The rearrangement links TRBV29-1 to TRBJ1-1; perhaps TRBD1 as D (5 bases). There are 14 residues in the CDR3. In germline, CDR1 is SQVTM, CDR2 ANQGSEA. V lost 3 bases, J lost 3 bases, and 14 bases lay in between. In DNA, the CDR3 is TGCAGCGTTGATAGGGGTCCAGAGGACACTGAAGCTTTCTTT. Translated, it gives CSVDRGPEDTEAFF.

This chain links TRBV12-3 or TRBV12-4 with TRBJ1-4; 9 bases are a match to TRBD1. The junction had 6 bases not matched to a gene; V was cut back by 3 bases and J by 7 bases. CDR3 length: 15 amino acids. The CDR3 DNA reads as TGTGCCAGCAGTTTGGGGACAGGGAACTTTGAAAAACTGTTTTTT. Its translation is CASSLGTGNFEKLFF.

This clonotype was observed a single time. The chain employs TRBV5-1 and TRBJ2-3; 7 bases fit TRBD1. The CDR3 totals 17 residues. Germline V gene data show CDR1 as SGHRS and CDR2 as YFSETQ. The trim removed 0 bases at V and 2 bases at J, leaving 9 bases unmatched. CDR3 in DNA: TGCGCCAGCAGCTTGGACAGGGGAACCCCTTCCACAGATACGCAGTATTTT. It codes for CASSLDRGTPSTDTQYF.

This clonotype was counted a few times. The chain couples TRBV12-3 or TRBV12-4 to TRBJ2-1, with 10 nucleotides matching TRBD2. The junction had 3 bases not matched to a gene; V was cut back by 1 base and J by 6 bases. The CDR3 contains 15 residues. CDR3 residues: CASSLGVAGGNEQFF. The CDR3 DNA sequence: TGTGCCAGCAGTTTAGGCGTAGCGGGGGGCAATGAGCAGTTCTTC.

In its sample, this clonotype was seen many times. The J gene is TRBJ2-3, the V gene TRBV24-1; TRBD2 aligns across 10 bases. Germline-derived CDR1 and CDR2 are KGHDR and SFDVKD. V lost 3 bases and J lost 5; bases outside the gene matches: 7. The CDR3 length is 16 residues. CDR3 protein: CATSDRLAGAGDTQYF. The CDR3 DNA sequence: TGTGCCACCAGTGATCGGCTAGCGGGGGCGGGAGATACGCAGTATTTT.

CDR3 coding DNA: TGTGCCAGCAGTTACTCCGGACAGCTTGAAAAACTGTTTTTT. Amino acids: CASSYSGQLEKLFF. The J gene is TRBJ1-4, the V gene TRBV6-5, with a possible D match to TRBD1 (6 bases). CDR1 is MNHEY, CDR2 SVGAGI, per germline. Trimming removed 0 bases from V and 7 bases from J, with 9 bases in between. This CDR3 spans 14 amino acids.

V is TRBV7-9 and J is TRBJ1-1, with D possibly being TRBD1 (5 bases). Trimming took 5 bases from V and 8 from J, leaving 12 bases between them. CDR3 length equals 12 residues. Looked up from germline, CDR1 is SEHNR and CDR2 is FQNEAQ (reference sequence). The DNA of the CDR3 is TGTGCCAGCAGCCCACCTCAGGGAGAAGCTTTCTTT. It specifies CASSPPQGEAFF. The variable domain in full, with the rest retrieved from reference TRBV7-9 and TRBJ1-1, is DTGVSQNPRHKITKRGQNVTFRCDPISEHNRLYWYRQTLGQGPEFLTYFQNEAQLEKSRLLSDRFSAERPKGSFSTLEIQRTEQGDSAMYLCASSPPQGEAFFGQGTRLTVV.

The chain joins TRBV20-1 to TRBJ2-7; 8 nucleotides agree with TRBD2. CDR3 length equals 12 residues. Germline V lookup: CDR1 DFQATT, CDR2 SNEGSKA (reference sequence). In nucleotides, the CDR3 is TGCAGCTTAGCGGGGAGCTCCTACGAGCAGTACTTC. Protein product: CSLAGSSYEQYF.

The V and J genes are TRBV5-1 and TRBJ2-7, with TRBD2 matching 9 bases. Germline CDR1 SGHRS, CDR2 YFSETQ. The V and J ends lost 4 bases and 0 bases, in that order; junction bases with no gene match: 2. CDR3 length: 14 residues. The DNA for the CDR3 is TGCGCCAGCAGCCTTAGCGGGGGCTCCTACGAGCAGTACTTC. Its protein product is CASSLSGGSYEQYF.

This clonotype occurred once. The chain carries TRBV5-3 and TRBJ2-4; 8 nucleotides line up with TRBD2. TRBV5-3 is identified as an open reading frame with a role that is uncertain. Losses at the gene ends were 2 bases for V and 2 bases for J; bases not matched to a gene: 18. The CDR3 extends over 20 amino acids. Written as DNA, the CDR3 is TGTGCCAGAAGCTTCCTCCGGGGACTAGTATGTCCTGAACCCAAAAACATTCAGTACTTC. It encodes CARSFLRGLVCPEPKNIQYF.

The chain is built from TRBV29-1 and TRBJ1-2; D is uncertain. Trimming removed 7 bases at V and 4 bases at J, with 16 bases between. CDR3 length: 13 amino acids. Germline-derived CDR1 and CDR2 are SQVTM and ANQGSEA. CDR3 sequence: CSASDGDGYGYTF. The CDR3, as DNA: TGCAGCGCCTCAGACGGCGATGGCTATGGCTACACCTTC.

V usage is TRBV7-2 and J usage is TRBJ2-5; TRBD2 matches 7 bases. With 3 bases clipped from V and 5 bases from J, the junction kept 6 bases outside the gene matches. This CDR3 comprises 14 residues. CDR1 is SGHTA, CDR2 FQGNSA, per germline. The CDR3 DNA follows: TGTGCCAGCAGCTTGGGCGGGGGATCCGAGACCCAGTACTTC. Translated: CASSLGGGSETQYF.

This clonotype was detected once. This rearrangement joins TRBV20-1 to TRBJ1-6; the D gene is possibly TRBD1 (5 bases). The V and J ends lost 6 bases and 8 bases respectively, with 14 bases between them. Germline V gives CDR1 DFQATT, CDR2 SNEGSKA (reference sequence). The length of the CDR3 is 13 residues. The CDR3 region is CSAGGLRDSPLHF. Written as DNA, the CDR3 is TGCAGTGCGGGGGGACTGAGGGATTCACCCCTCCACTTT.

The CDR3 bases are TGTGCCAGAAGCTTGGGGGCAGGGGGAGCCCAAGAGACCCAGTACTTC. Translation gives CARSLGAGGAQETQYF. This chain connects TRBV5-3 to TRBJ2-5; 7 bases match TRBD1. TRBV5-3 is filed as an ORF, its function uncertain. The CDR3 has 16 residues. V trimming: 0 bases; J trimming: 1 base; junction bases outside the gene matches: 6.

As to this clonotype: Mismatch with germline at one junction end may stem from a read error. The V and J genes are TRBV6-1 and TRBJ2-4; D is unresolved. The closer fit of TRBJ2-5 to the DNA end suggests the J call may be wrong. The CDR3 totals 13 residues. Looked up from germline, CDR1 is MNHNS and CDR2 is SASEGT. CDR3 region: CACSWSYGETQYF. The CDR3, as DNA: TGTGCCTGCAGTTGGTCCTATGGAGAGACCCAGTACTTC.

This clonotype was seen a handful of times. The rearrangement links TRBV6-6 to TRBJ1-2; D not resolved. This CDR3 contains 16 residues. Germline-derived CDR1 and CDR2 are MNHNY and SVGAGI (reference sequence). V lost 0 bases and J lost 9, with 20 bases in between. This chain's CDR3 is CASSYSTGQSPMSYTF. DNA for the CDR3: TGTGCCAGCAGTTACTCGACGGGCCAGTCACCTATGAGCTACACCTTC.

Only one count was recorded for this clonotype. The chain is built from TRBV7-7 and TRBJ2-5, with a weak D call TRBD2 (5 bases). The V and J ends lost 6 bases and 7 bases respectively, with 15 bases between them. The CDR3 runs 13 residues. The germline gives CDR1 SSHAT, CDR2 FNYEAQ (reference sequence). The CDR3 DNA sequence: TGTGCCAGCAGTGCTAGAGGGTCAGGGACCCAGTACTTC. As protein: CASSARGSGTQYF.

CDR3 coding DNA: TGTGCCAGCAGTTCCATCCGCGGGCCGGGCGGCGTCCACGAGCAGTACTTC. As protein: CASSSIRGPGGVHEQYF. The V and J genes are TRBV27 and TRBJ2-5, with D tentatively TRBD2 (5 bases). The end of the DNA fits TRBJ2-7 better, so the J call may be wrong. This CDR3 has 17 amino acids. Germline CDR1 MNHEY, CDR2 SMNVEV (reference sequence).

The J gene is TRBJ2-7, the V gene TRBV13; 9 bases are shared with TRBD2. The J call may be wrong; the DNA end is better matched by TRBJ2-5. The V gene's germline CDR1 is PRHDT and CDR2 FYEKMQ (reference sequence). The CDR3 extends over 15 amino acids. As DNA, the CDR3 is TGTGCCAGCAGCTCGCCGCGGGGGGGCAGAGAGACCCAGTACTTC. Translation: CASSSPRGGRETQYF.

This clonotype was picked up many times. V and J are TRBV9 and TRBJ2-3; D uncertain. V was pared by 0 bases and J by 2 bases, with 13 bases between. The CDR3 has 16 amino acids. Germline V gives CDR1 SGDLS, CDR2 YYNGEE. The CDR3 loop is CASSVEGLGVTDTQYF. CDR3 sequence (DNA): TGTGCCAGCAGCGTAGAGGGTCTAGGAGTCACAGATACGCAGTATTTT.

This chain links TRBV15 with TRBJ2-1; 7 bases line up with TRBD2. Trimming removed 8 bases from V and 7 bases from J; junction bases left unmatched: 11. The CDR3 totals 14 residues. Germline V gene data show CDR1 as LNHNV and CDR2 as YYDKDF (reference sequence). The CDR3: CATRAGTIYNEQFF. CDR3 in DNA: TGTGCCACCCGTGCCGGGACTATCTATAATGAGCAGTTCTTC.

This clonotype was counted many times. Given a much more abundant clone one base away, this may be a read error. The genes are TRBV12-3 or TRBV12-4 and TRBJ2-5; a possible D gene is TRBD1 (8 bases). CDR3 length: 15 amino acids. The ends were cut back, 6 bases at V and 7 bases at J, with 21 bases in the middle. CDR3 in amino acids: CASSLGRAGTGTQYF. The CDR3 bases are TGTGCCAGCAGCCTGGGACGAGCGGGGACAGGGACCCAGTACTTC.

The CDR3 loop reads CASRSGTNPLYSGNQPQHF. CDR3 bases: TGTGCCAGCAGATCCGGGACAAATCCCCTATACTCCGGCAATCAGCCCCAGCATTTT. The V call is TRBV27, the J call TRBJ1-5; tentatively, D is TRBD1 (6 bases). V lost 6 bases to trimming and J lost 2 bases, with 26 bases between them. The germline gives CDR1 MNHEY, CDR2 SMNVEV (reference sequence). The CDR3 runs 19 residues.

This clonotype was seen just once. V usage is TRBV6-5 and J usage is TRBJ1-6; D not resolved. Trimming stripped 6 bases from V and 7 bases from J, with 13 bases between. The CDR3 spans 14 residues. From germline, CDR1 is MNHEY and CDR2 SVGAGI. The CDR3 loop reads CASSLSRLNSPLHF. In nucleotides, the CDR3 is TGTGCCAGCAGCTTAAGCCGATTAAATTCACCCCTCCACTTT.

The CDR3 nucleotides read TGTGCCAGCAGTTTATGTGCTGAGCAGTTCTTC. Translated: CASSLCAEQFF. This chain connects TRBV6-9 to TRBJ2-1; D gene uncertain. CDR1 is MNHGY and CDR2 is SVAAGI in the germline V gene. The V gene lost 4 bases and the J gene lost 9 bases, with 7 bases spanning the gap. The CDR3 spans 11 residues.

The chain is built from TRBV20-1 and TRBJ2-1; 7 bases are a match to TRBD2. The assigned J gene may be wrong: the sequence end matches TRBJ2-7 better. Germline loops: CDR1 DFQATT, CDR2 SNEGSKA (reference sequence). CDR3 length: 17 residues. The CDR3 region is CSAMGPGGSSSYNEQYF. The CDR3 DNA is TGCAGTGCTATGGGCCCGGGCGGGAGCAGCTCCTACAATGAGCAGTACTTC.

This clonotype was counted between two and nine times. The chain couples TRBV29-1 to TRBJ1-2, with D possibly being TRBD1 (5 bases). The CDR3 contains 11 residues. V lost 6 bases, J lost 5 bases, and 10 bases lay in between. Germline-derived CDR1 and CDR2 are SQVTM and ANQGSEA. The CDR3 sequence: CSVGEGYGYTF. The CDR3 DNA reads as TGCAGCGTGGGGGAAGGGTATGGCTACACCTTC.

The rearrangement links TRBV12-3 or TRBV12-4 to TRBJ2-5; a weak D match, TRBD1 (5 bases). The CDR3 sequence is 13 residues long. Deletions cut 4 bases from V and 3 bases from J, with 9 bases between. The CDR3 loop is CASSSDSKETQYF. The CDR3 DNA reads TGTGCCAGCAGTTCAGACAGCAAAGAGACCCAGTACTTC.